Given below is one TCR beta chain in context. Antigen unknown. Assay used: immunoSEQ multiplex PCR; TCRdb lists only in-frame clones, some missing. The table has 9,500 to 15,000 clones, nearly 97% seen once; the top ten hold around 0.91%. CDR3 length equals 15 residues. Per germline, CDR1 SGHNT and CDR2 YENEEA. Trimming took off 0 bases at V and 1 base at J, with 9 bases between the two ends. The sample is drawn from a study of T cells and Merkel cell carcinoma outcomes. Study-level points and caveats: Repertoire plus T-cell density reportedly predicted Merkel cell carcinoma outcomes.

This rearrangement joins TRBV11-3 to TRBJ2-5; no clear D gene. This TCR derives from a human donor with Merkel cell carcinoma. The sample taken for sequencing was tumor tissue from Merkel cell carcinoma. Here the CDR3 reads CASSLEGHTQETQYF. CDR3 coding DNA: TGTGCCAGCAGCTTAGAGGGTCACACCCAAGAGACCCAGTACTTC.